The 15 T cell receptor beta chains in this list originate from one sample, sequenced in a study of OX40 agonist ivuxolimab in advanced cancers. TCRdb keeps only in-frame clones here, not all; method: immunoSEQ multiplex PCR. The sample consists of around 67,000 clones, nearly 90% of them appearing once. The sequences come from CD4+ or CD8+ T cells sorted from blood, collected in a trial of the OX40 agonist ivuxolimab. Receptors were obtained from an adult with an advanced solid tumor such as melanoma, head and neck, liver or kidney cancer.

The chain combines TRBV5-1 with TRBJ2-1; 9 bases are a match to TRBD1. V gave up 0 bases and J gave up 6 bases; unmatched junction bases: 7. Germline lookup yields CDR1 SGHRS and CDR2 YFSETQ. CDR3 length: 16 residues. The DNA for the CDR3 is TGCGCCAGCAGCTTGGTCGGGACAGGGCCCTTCAATGAGCAGTTCTTC. This sequence encodes CASSLVGTGPFNEQFF.

The V and J genes are TRBV28 and TRBJ2-7; 13 nucleotides agree with TRBD2. Trimming took 8 bases from V and 2 from J; bases not matched to a gene: 3. Germline V lookup: CDR1 MDHEN, CDR2 SYDVKM. The CDR3 covers 14 residues. The CDR3 sequence: CASRLAGGTYEQYF. The DNA for the CDR3 is TGTGCCAGCCGACTAGCGGGAGGAACCTACGAGCAGTACTTC.

This chain links TRBV27 with TRBJ1-1, with D unresolved. The CDR3 loop spans 14 amino acids. Germline V gene lookup returns CDR1 MNHEY and CDR2 SMNVEV (reference sequence). The ends were cut back, 1 base at V and 1 base at J, with 7 bases in the middle. The CDR3 sequence is CASSLLTQNTEAFF. The CDR3, as DNA: TGTGCCAGCAGTTTATTGACCCAGAACACTGAAGCTTTCTTT.

This sequence joins TRBV7-3 and TRBJ2-3, with D hard to call. The V end was cut by 1 base, the J end by 2 bases, with 10 bases between. There are 15 residues in the CDR3. Germline lookup yields CDR1 SGHTA and CDR2 FQGTGA. Here the CDR3 reads CASSLNPANTDTQYF. As DNA, the CDR3 is TGTGCCAGCAGCTTAAATCCAGCAAACACAGATACGCAGTATTTT. Full variable domain (remainder filled in from reference TRBV7-3 and TRBJ2-3): GAGVSQTPSNKVTEKGKYVELRCDPISGHTALYWYRQSLGQGPEFLIYFQGTGAADDSGLPNDRFFAVRPEGSVSTLKIQRTERGDSAVYLCASSLNPANTDTQYFGPGTRLTVL.

The chain couples TRBV9 to TRBJ1-5; weak D call: TRBD1 (5 bases). Germline V gene lookup returns CDR1 SGDLS and CDR2 YYNGEE. The CDR3 is made up of 15 amino acids. V lost 0 bases and J lost 3, with 10 bases in between. CDR3 coding DNA: TGTGCCAGCAGCGTAGGGGGGTTTGACAATCAGCCCCAGCATTTT. Translation: CASSVGGFDNQPQHF.

This clone was found once. The chain uses TRBV15 and TRBJ2-7; D is uncertain. Germline loops: CDR1 LNHNV, CDR2 YYDKDF (reference sequence). The CDR3 runs to 13 residues. V was cut by 0 bases and J by 4 bases, with 7 bases left in between. The DNA for the CDR3 is TGTGCCACCAGCAGAGATTTAAGGTACGAGCAGTACTTC. It encodes CATSRDLRYEQYF.

The V and J genes are TRBV5-1 and TRBJ2-1; TRBD1 might be the D (6 bases). Between the trimmed V and J ends, which lost 3 bases and 1 base, there was a span of 8 bases. The CDR3 extends over 14 amino acids. Germline V gene data show CDR1 as SGHRS and CDR2 as YFSETQ. CDR3 sequence: CASSSGQSYNEQFF. DNA of the CDR3: TGCGCCAGCAGCTCAGGACAGTCCTACAATGAGCAGTTCTTC.

Here the CDR3 DNA reads TGCGCCAGCAGCTTGGGACAGGGGGTCGACTACGAGCAGTACTTC. Its protein product is CASSLGQGVDYEQYF. The chain uses TRBV5-1 and TRBJ2-7; 9 nucleotides align to TRBD1. The germline gives CDR1 SGHRS, CDR2 YFSETQ. Trimming took 0 bases from V and 3 from J; bases not matched to a gene: 4. The CDR3 is 15 amino acids.

The chain couples TRBV4-2 to TRBJ1-1, with 7 bases identical to TRBD1. V lost 4 bases, J lost 9 bases, and 17 bases stayed unmatched. CDR3 size: 16 residues. Germline V gene lookup returns CDR1 LGHNA and CDR2 YNFKEQ. This chain's CDR3 is CASSPGGDRPGRKAFF. CDR3 nucleotide sequence: TGTGCCAGCAGCCCCGGGGGGGACAGACCTGGGAGAAAAGCTTTCTTT.

This clone showed up just once. Because the CDR3's place on the DNA is in doubt, the DNA is left out and the CDR3 is given as listed by TCRdb. V is TRBV5-6 and J is TRBJ2-2; TRBD2 was called by the table and not checked on the DNA. Germline CDR1 and CDR2: SGHDT and YYEEEE. Inclusive of both ends, the CDR3 amounts to 16 amino acids. The CDR3 loop reads CASSFSAGFGAGELFF.

V gene TRBV7-2 combines with J gene TRBJ1-3; no definite D call. The CDR3 length is 15 residues. Germline V gives CDR1 SGHTA, CDR2 FQGNSA. Trimming cost V 0 bases and J 2 bases, with 8 bases left between them. The CDR3 DNA is TGTGCCAGCAGCTTAGCGGTGGCAGCTGGAAACACCATATATTTT. Protein product: CASSLAVAAGNTIYF.

DNA for the CDR3: TGTGCCAGCAGCCTGACTAGCGGTCGCACAGATACGCAGTATTTT. It specifies CASSLTSGRTDTQYF. V usage is TRBV7-3 and J usage is TRBJ2-3, with TRBD2 identical over 9 bases. CDR3 size: 15 residues. Germline V CDR1 and CDR2: SGHTA, FQGTGA. V shed 5 bases, J shed 1 base, and the junction held 4 bases outside the gene matches.

The V and J genes are TRBV30 and TRBJ2-4; D call uncertain. Germline V gene data show CDR1 as GTSNPN and CDR2 as SVGIG (reference sequence). This CDR3 has 14 amino acids. Trimming took off 0 bases at V and 0 bases at J, with 6 bases between the two ends. This CDR3 is CAWSVGVAKNIQYF. The CDR3 DNA follows: TGTGCCTGGAGTGTGGGTGTAGCCAAAAACATTCAGTACTTC.

This clone was detected only once. The chain recombines TRBV7-3 with TRBJ2-1, with 14 bases fitting TRBD2. CDR1 is SGHTA and CDR2 is FQGTGA in the germline V gene. This CDR3 contains 14 residues. J gave up 10 bases and V 5 bases, and 4 bases lay outside the gene matches. CDR3 amino acids: CASSATSGGAEQFF. Written as DNA, the CDR3 is TGTGCCAGCAGCGCGACTAGCGGGGGGGCAGAGCAGTTCTTC.

This sequence joins TRBV5-1 and TRBJ1-4; D gene ambiguous. Germline CDR1 and CDR2: SGHRS and YFSETQ. V was pared by 4 bases and J by 2 bases, with 12 bases between. The CDR3 has 15 amino acids. The CDR3 nucleotides read TGCGCCAGCAGCCCCAACCTTTCCACTAATGAAAAACTGTTTTTT. Amino acids: CASSPNLSTNEKLFF.